Sequencing of this T cell receptor beta chain was carried out in a study of CD8+CD57+ T cells in acquired aplastic anemia. Study at large: DNA per sorted CD4+ or CD8+ sample ranged about 0.18 to 30 ug, averaging roughly 3.2 ug.

V was trimmed by 0 bases and J by 7 bases, leaving 22 bases between them. This CDR3 has 18 residues. CDR1 and CDR2 from the germline V gene are DFQATT and SNEGSKA (reference sequence). Findings of the study overall: Shared by patients and controls, twenty-nine CD8+ CDR3s were abundant in patients. Patients and healthy controls showed no significant CD8+ Simpson's diversity difference.

With regard to this clonotype: Its target is unknown.

According to the study, genomic DNA was the template for TCR beta VDJ and CDR3 profiling. TCRdb passed the reads through MiXCR, listing each CDR3 protein once. The sample yields fewer than 250,000 distinct CDR3 sequences, roughly 50% seen once. Whoever was chosen for sequencing had shown CD8+CD57+ cell expansion by flow cytometry. As a group, the patients uniformly had severe acquired aplastic anemia. The specimen sequenced was sorted CD4+, CD8+, or CD8+CD57+ T cells (not recorded which) from PBMCs. The J gene is TRBJ1-6, the V gene TRBV20-1; tentatively, D is TRBD1 (5 bases). This TCR derives from a human donor with aplastic anemia. The CDR3 sequence is CSARDRGRDWGGNSPLHF. For the CDR3, the DNA is TGCAGTGCTAGAGATCGGGGGAGGGACTGGGGAGGGAATTCACCCCTCCACTTT.